This TCR beta chain originates from a study of blood T cells in healthy people across ages. Through a sample-barcoded 5' primer and a J-beta primer mix, a second PCR was run for roughly 6 to 12 cycles. TCRdb reprocessed the 5' RACE reads via MiXCR and lists one record per CDR3 protein. Of hundreds of thousands of distinct CDR3 sequences listed, around 20% are singletons. Germline lookup yields CDR1 GTSNPN and CDR2 SVGIG (reference sequence). Trimming shortened V by 1 base and J by 14 bases, and 14 bases separated the two germline ends. The CDR3 spans 11 residues. This clonotype was obtained from a man between 65 and 79 years old in good health. The sequenced material came from blood. The chain links TRBV30 to TRBJ1-2, with D perhaps matching TRBD1 (5 bases). CDR3 sequence (DNA): TGTGCCTGGAGTGCACCCGGGGGACGTACCTTC. Its translation is CAWSAPGGRTF.